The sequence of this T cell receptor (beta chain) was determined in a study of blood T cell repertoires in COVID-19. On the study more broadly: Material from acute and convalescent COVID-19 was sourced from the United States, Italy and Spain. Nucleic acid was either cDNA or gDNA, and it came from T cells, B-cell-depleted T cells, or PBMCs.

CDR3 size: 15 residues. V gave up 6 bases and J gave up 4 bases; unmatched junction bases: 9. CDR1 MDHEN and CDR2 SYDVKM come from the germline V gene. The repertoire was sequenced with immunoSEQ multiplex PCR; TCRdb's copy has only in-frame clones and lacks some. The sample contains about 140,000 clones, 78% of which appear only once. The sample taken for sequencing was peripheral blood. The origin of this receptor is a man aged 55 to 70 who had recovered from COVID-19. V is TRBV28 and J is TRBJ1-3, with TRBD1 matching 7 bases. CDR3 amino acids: CASSYDRASGNTIYF. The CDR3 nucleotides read TGTGCCAGCAGCTATGACAGGGCCTCCGGAAACACCATATATTTT.